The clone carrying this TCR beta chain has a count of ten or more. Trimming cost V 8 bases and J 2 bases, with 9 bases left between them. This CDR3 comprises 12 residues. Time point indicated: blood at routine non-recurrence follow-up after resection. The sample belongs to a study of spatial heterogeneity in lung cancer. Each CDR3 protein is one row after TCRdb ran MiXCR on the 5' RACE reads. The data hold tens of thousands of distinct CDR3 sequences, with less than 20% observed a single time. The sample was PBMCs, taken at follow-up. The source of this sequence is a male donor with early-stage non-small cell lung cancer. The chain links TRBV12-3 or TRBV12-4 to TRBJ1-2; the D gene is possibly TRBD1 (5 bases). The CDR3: CASSEGNYGYTF. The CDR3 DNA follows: TGTGCCAGCTCGGAGGGGAACTATGGCTACACCTTC.